The rows below give T cell receptor beta chains drawn from one sample of a study of PD-1 blockade in classical Hodgkin lymphoma. Only in-frame clones appear in the TCRdb table, and some are missing; sequencing was by immunoSEQ multiplex PCR. The sample lists more than 40,000 clones, 88% occurring once. The sample in question was peripheral blood mononuclear cells (PBMCs), obtained at baseline. The receptors derive from a human donor with classical Hodgkin lymphoma. Each CDR3 is given with its conserved first and last residue. The D gene is left open where the match is weak. Clone size appears in some rows only: once, few, many, or a class for an expanded clone.

j_call clone_size v_call d_call cdr3_aa cdr3_nt
TRBJ2-7 - TRBV4-1 - CASSQDRGSEQYF TGCGCCAGCAGCCAAGATAGGGGAAGCGAGCAGTACTTC
TRBJ2-3 - TRBV11-2 TRBD2 CASSNLRGASGRTTDTQYF TGTGCCAGCAGCAATCTAAGGGGGGCTAGCGGGAGGACCACAGATACGCAGTATTTT
TRBJ1-6 - TRBV28 - CASSLGQGFRLPLHF TGTGCCAGCAGTTTGGGTCAGGGTTTCCGACTGCCCCTCCACTTT
TRBJ2-1 - TRBV10-3 TRBD2 CAISEPLLDMGLAMYEQFF TGTGCCATCAGTGAGCCACTACTAGACATGGGACTAGCCATGTATGAGCAGTTCTTC
TRBJ2-7 - TRBV4-1 - CASSQEVSYEQYF TGCGCCAGCAGCCAAGAGGTTAGCTACGAGCAGTACTTC
TRBJ1-2 - TRBV7-9 - CASSLVLPTDHYGYTF TGTGCCAGCAGCTTAGTCCTCCCAACAGACCACTATGGCTACACCTTC
TRBJ2-1 - TRBV5-4 TRBD2 CASSLGLAGDEQFF TGTGCCAGCAGCTTAGGACTAGCGGGCGATGAGCAGTTCTTC
TRBJ2-1 few TRBV21-1 - CASSLPAGEGNEQFF TGTGCCAGCAGCCTCCCCGCAGGGGAGGGCAATGAGCAGTTCTTC
TRBJ2-3 - TRBV5-6 - CASSLRAKNTDTQYF TGTGCCAGCAGCTTGCGTGCAAAAAACACAGATACGCAGTATTTT
TRBJ1-5 - TRBV7-2 - CASSLQVNQPQHF TGTGCCAGCAGCTTACAGGTTAATCAGCCCCAGCATTTT
TRBJ1-5 - TRBV19 - CASSIKGAGVGQPQHF TGTGCCAGTAGTATAAAAGGGGCAGGGGTGGGTCAGCCCCAGCATTTT
TRBJ2-7 - TRBV6-5 - CASSYSRVLPEQYF TGTGCCAGCAGTTACTCGAGGGTTCTCCCGGAGCAGTACTTC
TRBJ2-1 - TRBV7-7 - CASSRAGSSYNEQFF TGTGCCAGCAGCCGGGCCGGGAGCTCCTACAATGAGCAGTTCTTC
TRBJ1-2 - TRBV29-1 TRBD1 CSAGQGLYYGYTF TGCAGCGCCGGACAGGGATTATACTATGGCTACACCTTC
TRBJ2-1 once TRBV9 TRBD2 CASSANRLAGNYNEQFF TGTGCCAGCAGCGCGAATAGACTAGCGGGAAACTACAATGAGCAGTTCTTC
TRBJ1-2 - TRBV11-1 - CASSLPGKDYGYTF TGTGCCAGCAGCTTACCAGGGAAAGACTATGGCTACACCTTC
TRBJ2-1 once TRBV7-9 TRBD1 CASSLTGALVNEQFF TGTGCCAGCAGCCTGACAGGGGCGTTAGTCAATGAGCAGTTCTTC
TRBJ1-3 - TRBV5-8 - CASSLGVDSGNTIYF TGTGCCAGCAGCTTGGGGGTCGACTCTGGAAACACCATATATTTT
TRBJ2-7 few TRBV4-3 - CASSQDWGQQGFSYEQYF TGCGCCAGCAGCCAAGATTGGGGGCAACAGGGTTTCTCCTACGAGCAGTACTTC
TRBJ2-7 - TRBV4-1 TRBD1 CASSRTGTGQYEQYF TGCGCCAGCAGCCGCACCGGGACAGGGCAATACGAGCAGTACTTC
TRBJ2-7 - TRBV11-2 - CASSLDWGPTYEQYF TGTGCCAGCAGCTTAGATTGGGGTCCTACCTACGAGCAGTACTTC
TRBJ1-2 - TRBV6-1 - CASSLQTGRYGYTF TGTGCCAGCAGTCTCCAGACAGGAAGGTATGGCTACACCTTC
TRBJ2-7 once TRBV18 - CASSPLDIPRKQYF TGTGCCAGCTCACCATTAGACATCCCTAGGAAGCAGTACTTC
TRBJ1-2 - TRBV4-1 - CASSQVGSTGYTF TGCGCCAGCAGCCAAGTAGGTAGCACCGGCTACACCTTC
TRBJ2-5 - TRBV5-1 - CASSLSSAQETQYF TGCGCCAGCAGCTTGTCTAGCGCTCAAGAGACCCAGTACTTC
TRBJ1-2 - TRBV4-1 TRBD1 CASSQPTGTGNGYTF TGCGCCAGCAGCCAACCAACCGGGACAGGGAATGGCTACACCTTC
TRBJ2-7 - TRBV29-1 - CSVLTGRNYEQYF TGCAGCGTCCTAACGGGACGGAACTACGAGCAGTACTTC
TRBJ2-7 - TRBV5-1 - CASSLDRGSSSYEQYF TGCGCCAGCAGCTTGGATCGGGGGTCGAGCTCCTACGAGCAGTACTTC
TRBJ2-7 - TRBV7-9 - CASGDGSYEQYF TGTGCCAGCGGGGACGGATCCTACGAGCAGTACTTC
TRBJ1-3 - TRBV18 - CASSPIWAGAGNTIYF TGTGCCAGCTCACCCATTTGGGCAGGAGCGGGAAACACCATATATTTT
TRBJ2-1 - TRBV5-1 TRBD2 CASSFKNLAGGSYNEQFF TGCGCCAGCAGCTTCAAAAACCTAGCGGGGGGGTCCTACAATGAGCAGTTCTTC
TRBJ2-7 - TRBV7-2 - CASSLDGTTGNEQYF TGTGCCAGCAGCTTAGATGGGACAACAGGGAACGAGCAGTACTTC
TRBJ1-1 - TRBV5-6 - CASTSGMNTEAFF TGTGCCAGCACCTCGGGTATGAACACTGAAGCTTTCTTT
TRBJ2-7 - TRBV28 - CASSVFLGGYEQYF TGTGCCAGCAGTGTATTCTTGGGGGGCTACGAGCAGTACTTC
TRBJ2-1 few TRBV6-4 - CASSDSDNNEQFF TGTGCCAGCAGTGACTCCGACAACAATGAGCAGTTCTTC
TRBJ1-2 - TRBV5-1 - CASSLPDSNYGYTF TGCGCCAGCAGCTTACCTGACAGCAACTATGGCTACACCTTC
TRBJ2-7 - TRBV7-9 - CASSPNTGEQYF TGTGCCAGCAGCCCAAACACGGGAGAGCAGTACTTC